The sequence of this T cell receptor (beta chain) was determined in a study of control samples from healthy donors and cancer patients. CDR3 length equals 15 residues. V was pared by 4 bases and J by 8 bases, with 18 bases between. CDR1 is MGHRA, CDR2 YSYEKL, per germline. Only in-frame clones appear in the TCRdb table, and some are missing; sequencing was by immunoSEQ multiplex PCR. The sample carries under 300,000 clones, roughly 87% recorded once. Sample: PBMCs. The receptor comes from a woman aged 55 to 70 with lung cancer. The V gene is TRBV4-1, the J gene TRBJ2-1; TRBD2 might be the D (5 bases). CDR3 in DNA: TGCGCCAGCAGCCGCATAAAGTCACCGGAGGATGAGCAGTTCTTC. Protein sequence: CASSRIKSPEDEQFF.